This T cell receptor beta chain was identified during a study of blood T cell repertoires in COVID-19 (TCRdb year 2020). Study-wide context: Collaborator samples came from the United States, Italy and Spain and covered acute and convalescent phases of COVID-19. The prospective study material was composed of cDNA or gDNA derived from T cells, B-cell-depleted T cells, or PBMCs. Subjects who had been exposed to COVID-19, were actively infected with it, or had recovered from it provided the deeply sampled blood TCRbeta repertoires that made up the dataset. A freely available public database, intended as a resource for researchers studying the immune response to SARS-CoV-2, is where the repertoires were released. Samples came from the ongoing ImmuneRACE study (first 160 participants) plus 1,254 subjects from 6 global collaborators. A de-identified subject ID, COVID-19 status, age in years and sex were almost always included in the sample metadata. HLA class I and class II types, where available, came from metadata supplied by the sample provider rather than from assay-based typing.

Collaborating institutions collected whole blood in K2EDTA tubes following their own protocols. For TCRbeta analysis, collaborator samples were shipped as frozen whole blood, as isolated PBMCs, or as DNA extracted from either sample type. The immunoSEQ Assay, a bias-controlled multiplex PCR, was used to amplify TCRbeta CDR3 regions from genomic DNA. Processing in the source paper ran as follows. The number of nucleated cells in each sample was estimated by amplification of reference gene primers within the assay. Sequence reads were collapsed and filtered to measure the absolute abundance of every unique TCRbeta CDR3 rearrangement. For each sample, productive Simpson clonality was calculated as the square root of Simpson's diversity index across productive rearrangements. The immuneACCESS repertoire file appears here via TCRdb, limited to in-frame rearrangements. These files lack a portion of the clones; in checked studies, under half of the deficit traces to unresolved V genes, and the cause of the others is not known. The DNA gave D and trimming, while V, J and clone size come from that table. Recorded for this sample are nearly 40,000 clones; around 80% of them occurred a single time. The ten largest clones add up to more than 35% of the sample.

Comment on this clone: No cognate antigen has been identified for it. Nothing much larger sits one base from this clone, and base qualities are not available.

Findings and caveats that apply to the study as a whole: The quantity of clinical and demographic metadata differed by source and by participant and was supplied without curation.

This sequence was found in a man of 80 years or more with active or convalescent COVID-19. Sequencing was done on a sample of peripheral blood.

The sequence in DNA is TGTGCCAGCAGCTTAGTCGAGACAGGGAACTATGGCTACACCTTC. This sequence encodes CASSLVETGNYGYTF. The sequence is built from TRBV7-8 and TRBJ1-2, and 7 junction bases match TRBD1. The CDR3 starts with the cysteine, ends with the phenylalanine, and has 15 residues. Only the CDR3 DNA is retained, 45 bases long and in frame from the first base. CDR1 and CDR2, looked up from the germline V gene, are SGHVS and FQNEAQ. Relative to germline, V is missing 1 base and J is missing 2 bases, with 4 bases of the junction outside any gene match.